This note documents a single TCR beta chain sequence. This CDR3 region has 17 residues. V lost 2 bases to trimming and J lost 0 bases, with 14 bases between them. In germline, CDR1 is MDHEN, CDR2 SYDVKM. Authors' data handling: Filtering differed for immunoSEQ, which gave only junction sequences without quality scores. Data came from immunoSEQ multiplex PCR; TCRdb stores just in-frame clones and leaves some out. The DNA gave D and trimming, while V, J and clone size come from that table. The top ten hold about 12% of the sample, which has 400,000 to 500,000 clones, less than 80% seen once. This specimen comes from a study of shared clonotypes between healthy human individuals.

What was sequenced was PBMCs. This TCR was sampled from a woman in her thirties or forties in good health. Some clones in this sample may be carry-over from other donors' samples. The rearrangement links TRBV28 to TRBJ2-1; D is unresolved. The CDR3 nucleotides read TGTGCCAGCAGTTTAGTCGTGGGTAGTAGCTCCTACAATGAGCAGTTCTTC. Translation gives CASSLVVGSSSYNEQFF.